This is a list of T cell receptor beta chains from one sample in a study of breast tumors, draining lymph nodes, adjacent tissues. MiXCR was run by TCRdb on the multiplex PCR reads, yielding one entry per CDR3 protein. In the table there are under 250,000 distinct CDR3 sequences, about 30% of which are singletons. Input material: axillary lymph node tissue. These receptors all come from a female donor with breast cancer. Some clones in this sample may be carry-over from other donors' samples. Each CDR3 is given with its conserved first and last residue. D genes are given only for firm matches. For some rows the clone size is stated as once, few or many, or as a class when expanded; others skip it.

cdr3_length,v_call,clone_size,j_call,d_call,cdr3_nt,cdr3_aa
17,TRBV7-2,many,TRBJ2-5,TRBD1,TGTGCCAGCAGCCCGGGACAGGGGGCCTACCACCAAGAGCCCCAGTACTTC,CASSPGQGAYHQEPQYF
14,TRBV18,many,TRBJ2-7,NA,TGTGCCAGCTCACCTTCAACAGGCACATACGAGCAGTACTTC,CASSPSTGTYEQYF
10,TRBV12-5,NA,TRBJ1-3,NA,TGTGCTAGTGGTTTGAACACCATATATTTT,CASGLNTIYF
13,TRBV7-2,NA,TRBJ1-6,NA,TGTGCCAGCAGCCTAGAGGGGGATTCACCCCTCCACTTT,CASSLEGDSPLHF
14,TRBV5-1,many,TRBJ2-7,NA,TGCGCCAGCAGCCCGTGGACTAAGGACTACGAGCAGTACTTC,CASSPWTKDYEQYF
19,TRBV6-6,many,TRBJ2-7,TRBD2,TGTGCCAGCAATCCCGGAAGGACTAGCGGGAGCCTGGGGTTCAACGAGCAGTACTTC,CASNPGRTSGSLGFNEQYF
14,TRBV12-1,many,TRBJ1-2,NA,TGTGCCAGCAGCGGGGACAGGGCGCTCAGTGGCTACACCTTC,CASSGDRALSGYTF
14,TRBV7-9,NA,TRBJ2-1,NA,TGTGCCAGCAGCTTTAGACTAGGGTACAATGAGCAGTTCTTC,CASSFRLGYNEQFF
16,TRBV9,NA,TRBJ1-3,TRBD1,TGTGCCAGCAGCATCCGGGACAGCGGCTCTGGAAACACCATATATTTT,CASSIRDSGSGNTIYF
11,TRBV20-1,many,TRBJ2-7,NA,TGCAGTGCTAGAGAGGCGGACGAGCAGTACTTC,CSAREADEQYF
13,TRBV18,NA,TRBJ2-3,TRBD1,TGTGCCAGCTCGACAGGGGGCACAGATACGCAGTGTTTT,CASSTGGTDTQCF
14,TRBV2,many,TRBJ1-4,TRBD1,TGTGCCAAGGACAGGACGCTCTCTAATGAAAAACTGTTTTTT,CAKDRTLSNEKLFF
15,TRBV6-2/TRBV6-3,NA,TRBJ2-1,TRBD1,TGTGCCAGCAGCCCCACAGGGGGCGCCTACAATGAGCAGTTCTTC,CASSPTGGAYNEQFF
13,TRBV20-1,many,TRBJ2-7,TRBD2,TGCAGTGCCGGACTAGCGGGAGTCAGCGAGCAGTACTTC,CSAGLAGVSEQYF
13,TRBV5-6,many,TRBJ2-7,TRBD1,TGTGCCAGCAGCTCGACAGGGCGGGACGAGCAGTACTTC,CASSSTGRDEQYF
15,TRBV7-3,NA,TRBJ1-2,NA,TGTGCCAGCAGCGTGGGACCTGGCCAGATGCATGGCTACACCTTC,CASSVGPGQMHGYTF
17,TRBV2,many,TRBJ1-5,NA,TGTGCCAGCAGTGAAGTAGGGCAGGAGGGATTAAGTCAGCCCCAGCATTTT,CASSEVGQEGLSQPQHF
14,TRBV6-6,NA,TRBJ1-2,NA,TGTGCCAGCAGTTTAGGGGGGCGCAGGATGGGCTACACCTTC,CASSLGGRRMGYTF
16,TRBV15,many,TRBJ1-2,TRBD1,TGTGCCACCAGCACATCCCTCAGGGGGCGCTCCTATGGCTGCACCTTC,CATSTSLRGRSYGCTF
15,TRBV3-1,many,TRBJ1-2,NA,TGTGCCAGCAGCCAACGGGGGGGAGAGTCCTATGGCTACACCTTC,CASSQRGGESYGYTF
14,TRBV2,few,TRBJ1-1,NA,TGTGCCAGCAGGAGGGAGGGCTCGAACACTGAAGCTTTCTTT,CASRREGSNTEAFF
14,TRBV24-1,many,TRBJ2-3,NA,TGTGCCACCAGTGTTGACACCTCGGGCGGTACGCAGTATTTT,CATSVDTSGGTQYF
15,TRBV20-1,many,TRBJ1-3,NA,TGCAGTGCTAGAGATTATGGACACCCTGGAAACACCATATATTTT,CSARDYGHPGNTIYF
12,TRBV19,NA,TRBJ1-6,NA,TGTGCCAGCCAAAGGGGTAATTCACCCCTCCACTTT,CASQRGNSPLHF
16,TRBV4-1,NA,TRBJ2-7,TRBD1,TGCGCCAGCAGCCGACCGGACAGGGGAGGCTGTCGCGAGCAGTACTTC,CASSRPDRGGCREQYF
15,TRBV29-1,NA,TRBJ2-7,TRBD2,TGCAGCTTGGGGGAACTAGCGGCCTTAGGGGACGAGCAGTACTTC,CSLGELAALGDEQYF
17,TRBV5-6,NA,TRBJ1-4,NA,TGTGCCAGCAGCTTTCGGGTCAGGGGCGCAACTAATGAAAAACTGTTTTTT,CASSFRVRGATNEKLFF
14,TRBV7-3,many,TRBJ1-2,TRBD1,TGTGCCAGCAGCGCGGACAGGGGGCAGCATGGCTACACCTTC,CASSADRGQHGYTF
15,TRBV7-2,NA,TRBJ2-7,TRBD2,TGTGCCAGCAGCTTACGGGGGGGCTCGTCCTCCGAGCAGCACTTC,CASSLRGGSSSEQHF
14,TRBV5-1,many,TRBJ2-7,NA,TGCGCCAGCAGCTTGGCCGGAGGGGGCCACGAGCAGTACTTC,CASSLAGGGHEQYF
15,TRBV20-1,many,TRBJ2-1,TRBD2,TGCAGTGCTAGGGACCTAGCGGGAGAGCTCAATGAGCAGTTCTTC,CSARDLAGELNEQFF
12,TRBV12-3/TRBV12-4,NA,TRBJ2-2,NA,TGTGCCAGCAATTCCGGCACCGGGGAGCTGTTTTTT,CASNSGTGELFF
22,TRBV20-1,NA,TRBJ2-5,TRBD1,TGCAGTGCTAGAGACCCCTTCCCGGGACAGGGGGCGTACGAGCAGTACCAAGAGACCCAGTACTTC,CSARDPFPGQGAYEQYQETQYF
13,TRBV19,many,TRBJ2-3,NA,TGTGCCAGTAGTATACCCCAGGCAGATACGCAGTATTTT,CASSIPQADTQYF
16,TRBV15,many,TRBJ2-2,NA,TGTGCCACCACCACCCCCGGACAGTCCAACACCGGGGAGCTGTTTTTT,CATTTPGQSNTGELFF
16,TRBV18,NA,TRBJ2-7,TRBD2,TGTGCCAGCTCACCGAGGACTAGCGGGAGGCAGGGTGAGCAGTACTTC,CASSPRTSGRQGEQYF
17,TRBV9,many,TRBJ2-1,TRBD2,TGTGCCAGCAGCTCCTCCTGGGGAGCGGGGTCGGGAGGTGAGCAGTTCTTC,CASSSSWGAGSGGEQFF
16,TRBV27,many,TRBJ2-7,NA,TGTGCCAGCAGTAGGAATCGGGACCTCAGCTCCTACGAGCAGTACTTC,CASSRNRDLSSYEQYF
11,TRBV7-6,many,TRBJ2-1,NA,TGTGCCAGCAGCAAAAGTACTGAGCAGTTCTTC,CASSKSTEQFF
15,TRBV30,many,TRBJ1-6,NA,TGTGCCTGGAGTGTACTCAGGGCACTAAATTCACCCCTCCACTTT,CAWSVLRALNSPLHF
12,TRBV2,NA,TRBJ1-5,NA,TGTGCCAGCAGTGTAACAGGGCAGCCCCAGCATTTT,CASSVTGQPQHF
13,TRBV20-1,NA,TRBJ1-3,NA,TGCAGTGCTGGGGTGGGGGTCATGAACACCATATATTTT,CSAGVGVMNTIYF
16,TRBV29-1,many,TRBJ1-2,NA,TGCAGCGTTGAAGACCCCAATCTTACACTGCGCTATGGCTACACCTTC,CSVEDPNLTLRYGYTF
14,TRBV27,few,TRBJ1-1,NA,TGTGCCAGCAGCTTATCGGGCCCGAACACTGAAGCTTTCTTT,CASSLSGPNTEAFF
13,TRBV29-1,many,TRBJ2-7,NA,TGCAGCGCTACGACGACAGGCAGGGTCGAGCAGTACTTC,CSATTTGRVEQYF
14,TRBV19,NA,TRBJ1-4,NA,TGTGCCAGTAGTACCCGGGACACGAATGAAAAACTGTTTTTT,CASSTRDTNEKLFF
9,TRBV29-1,many,TRBJ2-5,NA,TGCAGCGTTGAAGAGACCCAGTACTTC,CSVEETQYF
13,TRBV20-1,NA,TRBJ2-6,TRBD2,TGCAGTGCTAACTTAGCGGGAACCAACGTCCTGACTTTC,CSANLAGTNVLTF
14,TRBV20-1,many,TRBJ2-3,NA,TGCAGTGCTCCTATAGCGTTGGGGACAGATACGCAGTATTTT,CSAPIALGTDTQYF
16,TRBV12-5,many,TRBJ1-3,NA,TGTGCTAGTGGTTTGGAGGGTCTTGGCTCTGGAAACACCATATATTTT,CASGLEGLGSGNTIYF
14,TRBV20-1,many,TRBJ1-5,NA,TGCAGTGCTAGAGGACCAGGAGTAAATCAGCCCCAGCATTTT,CSARGPGVNQPQHF
16,TRBV7-3,many,TRBJ2-1,TRBD2,TGTGCCAGCAGCTTACGACTAGCGGGAGAGGGCAATGAGCAGTTCTTC,CASSLRLAGEGNEQFF
11,TRBV20-1,NA,TRBJ1-1,NA,TGCAGACCTGCGGGGGACACTGAAGCTTTCTTT,CRPAGDTEAFF
11,TRBV30,many,TRBJ1-4,NA,TGTGCCTGGAGTGTCGTTGAAAAACTGTTTTTT,CAWSVVEKLFF
14,TRBV9,many,TRBJ2-5,TRBD1,TGTGCCAGCAGCGGGGGGACAGTTCAAGAGACCCAGTACTTC,CASSGGTVQETQYF
15,TRBV4-2,many,TRBJ2-1,TRBD2,TGTGCCAGCAGCCAAGATCCTAGCGGGAGGGAAGAGCAGTTCTTC,CASSQDPSGREEQFF
12,TRBV13,many,TRBJ1-2,NA,TGTGCCAGCAGCTTAGGTGGGGCTGGCTACACCTTC,CASSLGGAGYTF
14,TRBV6-5,many,TRBJ2-7,NA,TGTGCCAGCAGTTACTCGCGTCCCCCCTACGAGCAGTACTTC,CASSYSRPPYEQYF
12,TRBV19,many,TRBJ1-5,NA,TGTGCCAGTAGTCCCCCAGCCAGGGGAAAACATTTT,CASSPPARGKHF
11,TRBV20-1,many,TRBJ2-7,NA,TGCAGTTTCGGGGACTTCTACGAGCAGTACTTC,CSFGDFYEQYF